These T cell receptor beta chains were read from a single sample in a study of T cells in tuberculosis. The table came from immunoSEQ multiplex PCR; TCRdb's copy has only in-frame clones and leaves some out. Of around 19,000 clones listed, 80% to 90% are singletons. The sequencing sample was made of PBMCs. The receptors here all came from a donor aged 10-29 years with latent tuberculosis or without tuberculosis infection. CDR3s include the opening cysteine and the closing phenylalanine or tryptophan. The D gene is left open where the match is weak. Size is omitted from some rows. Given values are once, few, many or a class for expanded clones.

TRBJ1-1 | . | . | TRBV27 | TGTGCCAGCAGTCCGGCGGGGGCGGGCACTGAAGCTTTCTTT | CASSPAGAGTEAFF
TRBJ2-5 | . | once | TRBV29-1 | TGCAGCGTTCCAAGAGACGGAGAAGAGACCCAGTACTTC | CSVPRDGEETQYF
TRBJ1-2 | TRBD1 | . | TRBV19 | TGTGCCAGTAGTCTCCGACAGGGACAAGGCTCTCAAGACTACACCTTC | CASSLRQGQGSQDYTF
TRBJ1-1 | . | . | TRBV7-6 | TGTGCCAGCAGCTTAAGTGAGGCCACTGAAGCTTTCTTT | CASSLSEATEAFF
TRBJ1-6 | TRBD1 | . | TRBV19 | TGTGCCAGTAGCCCGCCCGGACAGGGAAATTCACCCCTCCACTTT | CASSPPGQGNSPLHF
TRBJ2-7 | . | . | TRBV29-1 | TGCAGCGTTGGATCTCTGTCTTCTAGTGTCGAGCAGTACTTC | CSVGSLSSSVEQYF
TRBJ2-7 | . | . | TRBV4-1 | TGCGCCAGCAGCCAAGATCTTTTGGTGGGCCGACCCTACGAGCAGTACTTC | CASSQDLLVGRPYEQYF
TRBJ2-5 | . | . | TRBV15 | TGTGCCACCAGCAGTTTAAAGACAGGTCAAGGGACCCAGTACTTC | CATSSLKTGQGTQYF
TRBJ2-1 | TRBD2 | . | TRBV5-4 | TGTGCCAGCAACCAAAGAACGGGACTACCCTATCAAACCTCCTACAATGAGCAGTTCTTC | CASNQRTGLPYQTSYNEQFF
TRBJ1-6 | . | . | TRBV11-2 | TGTGCCAGCAGCCCCGAGAGCTCCTATAATTCACCCCTCCACTTT | CASSPESSYNSPLHF
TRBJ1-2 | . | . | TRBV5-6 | TGTGCCAGCAGCTCCGCGGGAGGGTCCAGTGGCTACACCTTC | CASSSAGGSSGYTF
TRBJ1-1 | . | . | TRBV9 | TGTGCCAGCAGCGTAGGTCGGGGCACTGAAGCTTTCTTT | CASSVGRGTEAFF
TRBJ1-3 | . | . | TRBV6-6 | TGTGCCAGCAGTTACTCACAGGGATCTGGAAACACCATATATTTT | CASSYSQGSGNTIYF
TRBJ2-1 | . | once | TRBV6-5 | TGTGCCAGCAGTTACTCGTCGCAGGGTGGACGCAATGAGCAGTTCTTC | CASSYSSQGGRNEQFF
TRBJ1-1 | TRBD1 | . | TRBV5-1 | TGCGCCAGCAGCTTCGGACAGGGGCGGGGGAACACTGAAGCTTTCTTT | CASSFGQGRGNTEAFF
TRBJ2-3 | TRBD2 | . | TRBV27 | TGTGCCAGCAGTCCCCATCCTAGCGGGGATACGCAGTATTTT | CASSPHPSGDTQYF
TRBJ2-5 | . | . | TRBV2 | TGTGCCAGCAGTGGAAATTCAGGGGTCCGAGAGACCCAGTACTTC | CASSGNSGVRETQYF
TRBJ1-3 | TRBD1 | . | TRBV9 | TGTGCCAGCAGCCCTTTATTGGGACAGGGTCCTGGAAACACCATATATTTT | CASSPLLGQGPGNTIYF
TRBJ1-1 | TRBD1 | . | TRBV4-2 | TGTGCCAGCAGCCAAGAGACAGGGAAGAACACTGAAGCTTTCTTT | CASSQETGKNTEAFF
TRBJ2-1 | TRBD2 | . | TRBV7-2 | TGTGCCAGCAGCTTTGAGCGGGGGGGCCTGGGGAATGAGCAGTTCTTC | CASSFERGGLGNEQFF
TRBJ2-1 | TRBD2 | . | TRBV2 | TGTGCCACCTCGGGGGAGGGCCTCAATGAGCAGTTCTTC | CATSGEGLNEQFF
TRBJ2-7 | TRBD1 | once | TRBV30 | TGTGCCTGGGGACTCTCCCGGACAGGGAGGTCCTACGAGCAGTACTTC | CAWGLSRTGRSYEQYF
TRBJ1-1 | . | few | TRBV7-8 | TGTGCCAGCAGCCAAGAGCCCCAGGACACTGAAGCTTTCTTT | CASSQEPQDTEAFF
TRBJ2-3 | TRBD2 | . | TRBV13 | TGTGCCAGCAGCCCCTCCAGGGCGGGGGGCCTGGATACGCAGTATTTT | CASSPSRAGGLDTQYF
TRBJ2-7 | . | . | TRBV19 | TGTGCCAGTAGTATAAGAGACAGCAACGAGCAGTACTTC | CASSIRDSNEQYF
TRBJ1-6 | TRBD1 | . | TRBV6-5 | TGTGCCAGCAGTTTAACGGGACAGAATAATTCACCCCTCCACTTT | CASSLTGQNNSPLHF
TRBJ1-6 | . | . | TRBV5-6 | TGTGCCAGCAGCCAACTCACCGACTCCTATAATTCACCCCTCCACTTT | CASSQLTDSYNSPLHF
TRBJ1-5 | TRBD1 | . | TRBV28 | TGTGCCAGCAGCTCCCCGGACAGGGATAAGTTCCAGCCCCAGCATTTT | CASSSPDRDKFQPQHF
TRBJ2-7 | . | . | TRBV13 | TGTGCCAGCAGCACTACTAGTTCCTACGAGCAGTACTTC | CASSTTSSYEQYF
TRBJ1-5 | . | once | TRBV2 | TGTGCCAGCACGGGGGGCAATCAGCCCCAGCATTTT | CASTGGNQPQHF
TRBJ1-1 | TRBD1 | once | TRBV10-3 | TGTGCCATCAGCCTAGGGGGCGCGAACACTGAAGCTTTCTTT | CAISLGGANTEAFF
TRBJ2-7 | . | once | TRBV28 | TGTGCCAGCAGTTCAGGACAGACCTACGAGCAGTACTTC | CASSSGQTYEQYF
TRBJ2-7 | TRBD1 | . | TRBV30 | TGTGCCTGGGGGGGGACAGGGGACGAGCAGTACTTC | CAWGGTGDEQYF
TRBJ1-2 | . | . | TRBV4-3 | TGCGCCAGCAGCCAAGAATTCAGGACTGCCGGAGGCGGTGGCTACACCTTC | CASSQEFRTAGGGGYTF
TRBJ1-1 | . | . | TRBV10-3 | TGTGCCATCAGTGAAAAATCCCGAGGGGCTGAGGGACATCTGAACACTGAAGCTTTCTTT | CAISEKSRGAEGHLNTEAFF
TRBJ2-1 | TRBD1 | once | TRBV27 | TGTGCCAGCAGTTCACACAGGGGTCGGAATGAGCAGTTCTTC | CASSSHRGRNEQFF
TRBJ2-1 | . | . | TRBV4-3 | TGCGCCAGCAGCCAGGGAGGGGGTAATGAGCAGTTCTTC | CASSQGGGNEQFF
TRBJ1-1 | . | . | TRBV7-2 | TGTGCCAGCAGCCCCCCCGGTACTGAAGCTTTCTTT | CASSPPGTEAFF
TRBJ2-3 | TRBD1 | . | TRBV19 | TGTGCCAGTAGGACTTCAGGACAGGGAATGGATACGCAGTATTTT | CASRTSGQGMDTQYF
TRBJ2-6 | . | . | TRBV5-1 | TGCGCCAGCAGCCCACAGGGACCCTCCTCTGGGGCCAACGTCCTGACTTTC | CASSPQGPSSGANVLTF
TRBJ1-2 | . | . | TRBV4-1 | TGCGCCAGCAGCCCAGGGAGGGAGACGGGTGGCTACACCTTC | CASSPGRETGGYTF
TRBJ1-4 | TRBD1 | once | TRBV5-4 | TGTGCCAGCAGTAGACAGGGGAACGAAAAACTGTTTTTT | CASSRQGNEKLFF
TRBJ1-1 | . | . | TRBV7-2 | TGTGCCAGCAGCTTAGTGCGGGGGGTAGCTTTCTTT | CASSLVRGVAFF
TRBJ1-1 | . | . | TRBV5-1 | TGCGCCAGCAGCTTCGACAGACTTAACACTGAAGCTTTCTTT | CASSFDRLNTEAFF
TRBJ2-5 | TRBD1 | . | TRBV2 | TGTGCCAGCAGGTTGGACAGGGGAGAGACCCAGTACTTC | CASRLDRGETQYF
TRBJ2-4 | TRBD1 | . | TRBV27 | TGTGCCAGCAGACCTCCCGGGACAGGGGGCAGGAACATTCAGTACTTC | CASRPPGTGGRNIQYF
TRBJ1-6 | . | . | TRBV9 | TGTGCCAGCAGCGTAAACTTAGGGCCCGGGATTTCACCCCTCCACTTT | CASSVNLGPGISPLHF
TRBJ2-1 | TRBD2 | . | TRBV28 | TGTGCCAGCAGTTTATCCAGCGGGGGGGCCAATGAGCAGTTCTTC | CASSLSSGGANEQFF
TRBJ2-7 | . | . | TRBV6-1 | TGTGCCAGCAGTGAACGGGCAGGGGCCGAGCAGTACTTC | CASSERAGAEQYF
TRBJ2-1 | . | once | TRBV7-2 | TGTGCCAGCAGCACCCGGGCAGGGTCCGATGAGCAGTTCTTC | CASSTRAGSDEQFF
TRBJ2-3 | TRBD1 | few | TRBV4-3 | TGCGCCAGCAGCCAGGGACAGGGGCCCACAGATACGCAGTATTTT | CASSQGQGPTDTQYF
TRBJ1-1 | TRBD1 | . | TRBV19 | TGTGCCAGTCGGCAGGGACAGGGGGTTAGGACTGAAGCTTTCTTT | CASRQGQGVRTEAFF
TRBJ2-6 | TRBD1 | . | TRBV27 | TGTGCCAGCAGTTCCCCTGGCAGGGGGCCTTCTGGGGCCAACGTCCTGACTTTC | CASSSPGRGPSGANVLTF
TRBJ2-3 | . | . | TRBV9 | TGTGCCAGCAGGGCAGGGTCGACAGATACGCAGTATTTT | CASRAGSTDTQYF
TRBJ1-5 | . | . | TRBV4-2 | TGTGCCAGCAGCCAAGCCGACAGGAGTGATCAGCCCCAGCATTTT | CASSQADRSDQPQHF
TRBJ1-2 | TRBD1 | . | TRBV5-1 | TGCGCCAGCAGCTTAGACAGGGTACATGGCTACACCTTC | CASSLDRVHGYTF
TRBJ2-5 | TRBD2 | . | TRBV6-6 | TGTGCCAGCAGTCTTACCCCGGGACTAGGACGTGAGACCCAGTACTTC | CASSLTPGLGRETQYF
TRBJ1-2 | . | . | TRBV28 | TGTGCCAGCAGTTTCGCGGGTGGCTACACCTTC | CASSFAGGYTF
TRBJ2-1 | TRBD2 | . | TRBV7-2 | TGTGCCAGCAGTCGCCTTTTTCCTAGCGGGCGAACAAGGAATGAGCAGTTCTTC | CASSRLFPSGRTRNEQFF
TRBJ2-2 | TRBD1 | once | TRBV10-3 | TGTGCCATAAGGACAGGGGGCCAGTTCGCGAACACCGGGGAGCTGTTTTTT | CAIRTGGQFANTGELFF